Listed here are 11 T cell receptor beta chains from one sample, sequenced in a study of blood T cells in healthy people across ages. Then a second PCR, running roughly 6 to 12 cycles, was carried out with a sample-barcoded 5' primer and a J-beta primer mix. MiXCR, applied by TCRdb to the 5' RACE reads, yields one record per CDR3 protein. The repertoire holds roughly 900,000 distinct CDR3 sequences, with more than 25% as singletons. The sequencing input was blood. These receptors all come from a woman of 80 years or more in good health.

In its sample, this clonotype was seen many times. The CDR3, as DNA: TGTGCCAGCTCACCAGAAATAGGCCTGGGAGGCTACACCTTC. This codes for CASSPEIGLGGYTF. The chain carries TRBV18 and TRBJ1-2, with D unresolved. V was trimmed by 2 bases and J by 8 bases, leaving 15 bases between them. This CDR3 is 14 amino acids long. CDR1 and CDR2 (germline): KGHSH, LQKENI.

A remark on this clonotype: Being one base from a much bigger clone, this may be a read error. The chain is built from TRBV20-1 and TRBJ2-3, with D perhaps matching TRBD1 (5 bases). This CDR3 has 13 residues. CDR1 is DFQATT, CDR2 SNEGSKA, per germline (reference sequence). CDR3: CSAHQGQIDAQYF. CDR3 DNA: TGCAGTGCCCACCAGGGCCAGATAGATGCGCAGTATTTT.

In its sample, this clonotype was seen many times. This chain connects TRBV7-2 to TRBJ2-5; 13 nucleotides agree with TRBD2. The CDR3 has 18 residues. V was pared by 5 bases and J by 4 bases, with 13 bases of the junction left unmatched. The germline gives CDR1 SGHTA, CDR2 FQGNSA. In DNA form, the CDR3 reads TGTGCCAGCAGCGCCATACCGTTACTAGCGGGGGGGCGAGAGACCCAGTACTTC. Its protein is CASSAIPLLAGGRETQYF.

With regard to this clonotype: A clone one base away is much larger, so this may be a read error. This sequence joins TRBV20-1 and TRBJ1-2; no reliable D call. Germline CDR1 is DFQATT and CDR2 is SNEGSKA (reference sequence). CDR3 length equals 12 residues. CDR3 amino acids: CRAGVGAYGYTF. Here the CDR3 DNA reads TGCAGGGCCGGGGTGGGAGCCTATGGCTACACCTTC.

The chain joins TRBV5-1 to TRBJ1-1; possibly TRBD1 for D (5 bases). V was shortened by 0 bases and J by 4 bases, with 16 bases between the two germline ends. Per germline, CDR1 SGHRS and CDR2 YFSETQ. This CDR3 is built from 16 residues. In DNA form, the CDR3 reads TGCGCCAGCAGCTTGGCCTTTATCAGGGAAGGCACTGAAGCTTTCTTT. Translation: CASSLAFIREGTEAFF.

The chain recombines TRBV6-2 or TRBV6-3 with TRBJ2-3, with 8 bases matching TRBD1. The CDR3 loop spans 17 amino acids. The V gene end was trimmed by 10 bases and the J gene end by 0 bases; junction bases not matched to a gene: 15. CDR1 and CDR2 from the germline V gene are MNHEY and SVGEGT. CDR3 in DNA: TGTGCCAACAGGGCCGGGACAGGCTTCGCTAGCACAGATACGCAGTATTTT. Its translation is CANRAGTGFASTDTQYF.

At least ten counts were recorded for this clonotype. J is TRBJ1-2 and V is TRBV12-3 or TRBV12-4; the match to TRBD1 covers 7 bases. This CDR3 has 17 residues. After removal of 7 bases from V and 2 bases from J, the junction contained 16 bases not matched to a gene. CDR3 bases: TGTGCCAGCACCCGGGAGGGGGCGAGATTCCTCAACTATGGCTACACCTTC. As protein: CASTREGARFLNYGYTF.

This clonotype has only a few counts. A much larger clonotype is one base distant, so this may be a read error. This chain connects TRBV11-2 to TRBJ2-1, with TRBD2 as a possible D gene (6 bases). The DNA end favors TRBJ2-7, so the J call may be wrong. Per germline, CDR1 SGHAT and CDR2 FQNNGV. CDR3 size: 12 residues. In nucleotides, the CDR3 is TGTGCCAGCAGCGCGGGGTACAATGAGCAGTACTTC. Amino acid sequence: CASSAGYNEQYF.

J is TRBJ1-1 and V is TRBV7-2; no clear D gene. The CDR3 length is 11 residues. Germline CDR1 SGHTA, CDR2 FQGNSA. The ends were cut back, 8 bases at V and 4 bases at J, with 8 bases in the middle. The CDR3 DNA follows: TGTGCCAGCGGCGGAGGCACTGAAGCTTTCTTT. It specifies CASGGGTEAFF.

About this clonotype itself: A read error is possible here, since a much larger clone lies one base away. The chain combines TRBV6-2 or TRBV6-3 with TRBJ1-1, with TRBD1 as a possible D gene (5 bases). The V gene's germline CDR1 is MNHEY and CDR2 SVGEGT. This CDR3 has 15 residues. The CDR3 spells CASNYSRQGRTEAFF. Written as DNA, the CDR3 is TGTGCCAGCAATTACTCCAGGCAGGGAAGAACTGAAGCTTTCTTT.

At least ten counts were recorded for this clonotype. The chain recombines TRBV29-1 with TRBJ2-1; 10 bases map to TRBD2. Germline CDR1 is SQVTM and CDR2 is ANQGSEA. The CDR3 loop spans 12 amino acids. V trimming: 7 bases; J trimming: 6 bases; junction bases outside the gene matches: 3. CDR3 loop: CSAAGGSNEQFF. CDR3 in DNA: TGCAGCGCAGCGGGGGGGTCCAATGAGCAGTTCTTC.